The T cell receptor (beta chain) described here comes from a study of beta chain features in type 1 diabetes. Study observations and caveats: Shortening of TCRB CDR3s, moderate but significant, appeared in all four CD4+ subsets of Type 1 diabetes patients.

J was trimmed by 7 bases and V by 9 bases; bases with no gene match: 8. Germline V CDR1 and CDR2: MDHEN, SYDVKM. CDR3 size: 14 residues. Every bit of the isolated RNA underwent reverse transcription, so sequencing read expressed TCRB transcripts. About 3.7 million reads on average were seen across naive, central memory and regulatory T cell samples. Here immunoSEQ multiplex PCR was the method, and the copy in TCRdb shows in-frame clones only, minus some. The table lists 300,000 to 400,000 clones, over 9% of them singletons, with about 0.6% in the top ten. With regard to this clone: What it binds is unknown.

Sorting based on CD45RO/CCR7/CD25/CD127/CD95/CD27 separated CD4+ naive, central memory, regulatory and stem cell-like memory cells. This clonotype was obtained from a man aged 25-40 years with type 1 diabetes. The sequenced material came from central memory CD4+ T cells from blood. This chain joins TRBV28 and TRBJ1-6; 8 bases are a match to TRBD1. The DNA for the CDR3 is TGTGCCAGTGGGTATCGACAGGGGAATTCACCCCTCCACTTT. As protein: CASGYRQGNSPLHF.